This TCR beta chain was sequenced in a study of CD4+ T cells in melanoma. Whole-study results and caveats: In melanoma, neoantigen-specific CD4+ T cells reportedly differed in differentiation state. A reported correlation linked neoantigen-specific CD4+ T cells to CD8+, macrophage and B cell function.

Details on this clone: Its antigen is unknown.

Measured with immunoSEQ multiplex PCR; TCRdb has only the in-frame clones, and not every one. Here the sample spans 110,000 to 150,000 clones, around 90% being singletons. Germline loops: CDR1 SGHAT, CDR2 FQNNGV. Trimming removed 0 bases at V and 4 bases at J, with 9 bases between. This CDR3 region has 14 residues. The sequence was collected from a human donor with melanoma. The rearrangement joins TRBV11-2 to TRBJ2-5; the D gene is possibly TRBD1 (6 bases). In DNA form, the CDR3 reads TGTGCCAGCAGCTTAGACCCAGGGGCAGAGACCCAGTACTTC. Amino acids: CASSLDPGAETQYF.